Listed here is a single T cell receptor beta chain. In the authors' methods: The authors estimated nucleated cell counts from reference gene primer amplification. This table comes from immunoSEQ multiplex PCR, and its TCRdb copy is limited to in-frame clones, with some not included. For V, J and clone size, that table is used; D and trimming come from the DNA. The table lists roughly 280,000 clones, 80% to 90% of them singletons. The sample is drawn from a study of blood T cell repertoires in COVID-19. Study information: Specimens from acute and convalescent COVID-19 originated in the United States, Italy and Spain. PBMCs, B-cell-depleted T cells, or T cells provided the cDNA or gDNA that made up the material.

V was trimmed by 5 bases and J by 4 bases, leaving 18 bases between them. The CDR3 is 16 residues long. Germline V gene sequence: CDR1 SEHNR, CDR2 FQNEAQ (reference sequence). This chain uses TRBV7-9 with TRBJ2-1; possibly TRBD1 for D (7 bases). The TCR sequence derives from a man between 60 and 75 years old with acute or convalescent COVID-19. Sequenced: peripheral blood. CDR3 sequence (DNA): TGTGCCAGCAGCCTCCCTGTGACAGGGACTTACAATGAGCAGTTCTTC. It yields the protein CASSLPVTGTYNEQFF.